The 9 T cell receptor beta chains in this list originate from one sample, sequenced in a study of vaccination and CD4 T cells after COVID-19. Antigen specificity for these receptors is unknown. Treatment meaning: roughly ten-day PBMC culture with coronavirus spike peptide pools or control peptides (ViraFEST assay). Cultured CD4+ T cell DNA was sequenced using the Oncomine TCR Beta short-read assay. TCRdb ran MiXCR on the PCR reads and lists one entry per CDR3 protein. The data contain about 20,000 distinct CDR3 sequences, nearly 50% of them seen just once; the ten biggest clones take up about 5%. The sample was CD4+ T cells from blood, cultured in vitro. The receptors come from a human donor who had recovered from COVID-19.

In this sample, this clonotype turned up once. V is TRBV6-1 and J is TRBJ2-5; weak D call: TRBD2 (6 bases). The CDR3 loop spans 13 amino acids. V dropped 8 bases and J dropped 5 bases, with 15 bases sitting between them. Germline V gene lookup returns CDR1 MNHNS and CDR2 SASEGT. The DNA for the CDR3 is TGTGCCAGCTCGGCGGGGCTTGGGGAGACCCAGTACTTC. The encoded protein is CASSAGLGETQYF.

The sample holds a few counts of this clonotype. J is TRBJ1-2 and V is TRBV7-2; 9 bases are a match to TRBD1. The CDR3 runs 15 residues. V shed 5 bases, J shed 6 bases, and the junction held 10 bases outside the gene matches. CDR1 SGHTA and CDR2 FQGNSA come from the germline V gene. The CDR3 bases are TGTGCCAGCAGCCCACGATTTAGGACAGGGGATGGCTACACCTTC. Its translation is CASSPRFRTGDGYTF.

J is TRBJ1-1 and V is TRBV7-9; D remains ambiguous. The length of the CDR3 is 13 residues. V was pared by 2 bases and J by 3 bases, with 7 bases between. Germline CDR1 SEHNR, CDR2 FQNEAQ (reference sequence). CDR3: CASSLMPDTEAFF. The CDR3 DNA sequence: TGTGCCAGCAGCTTAATGCCGGACACTGAAGCTTTCTTT.

The rearrangement links TRBV2 to TRBJ1-1; possible D gene TRBD1, 5 bases. The CDR3 contains 14 residues. The germline gives CDR1 SNHLY, CDR2 FYNNEI. V was trimmed by 7 bases and J by 4 bases, leaving 16 bases between them. CDR3 amino acids: CASKSKAGPTEAFF. The CDR3 bases are TGTGCCAGCAAGTCTAAAGCAGGGCCCACTGAAGCTTTCTTT.

The J gene is TRBJ2-7, the V gene TRBV24-1; 8 positions agree with TRBD1. Trimming took 2 bases from V and 6 from J; bases not matched to a gene: 8. The CDR3 sequence is 15 residues long. Germline CDR1 is KGHDR and CDR2 is SFDVKD. The CDR3 sequence: CATSDWTGSSGEQYF. The CDR3 DNA is TGTGCCACCAGTGATTGGACAGGGTCCTCGGGCGAGCAGTACTTC.

As for this clonotype: One end of the junction does not line up with germline, which may come from a read error. The chain joins TRBV5-4 to TRBJ1-4; weak D call: TRBD1 (5 bases). CDR1 and CDR2 from the germline V gene are SGHNT and YYREEE (reference sequence). The CDR3 is 15 amino acids. The CDR3 sequence: CASSNYGGTSEKLFF. The DNA of the CDR3 is TGTGCCAGCAGCAACTACGGAGGGACTAGTGAAAAACTGTTTTTT. The variable domain in full, with the rest retrieved from reference TRBV5-4 and TRBJ1-4, is ETGVTQSPTHLIKTRGQQVTLRCSSQSGHNTVSWYQQALGQGPQFIFQYYREEENGRGNFPPRFSGLQFPNYSSELNVNALELDDSALYLCASSNYGGTSEKLFFGSGTQLSVL.

This clonotype came up a few times. V gene TRBV20-1 combines with J gene TRBJ2-3; 9 bases fit TRBD2. The J segment lost 1 base and the V segment lost 6 bases, leaving 5 bases of the junction unmatched. From germline, CDR1 is DFQATT and CDR2 SNEGSKA (reference sequence). The CDR3 runs 14 residues. CDR3 region: CSAPLAGRTDTQYF. Here the CDR3 DNA reads TGCAGTGCACCGCTAGCGGGACGCACAGATACGCAGTATTTT.

V usage is TRBV24-1 and J usage is TRBJ2-7, with D possibly being TRBD2 (5 bases). Per germline, CDR1 KGHDR and CDR2 SFDVKD. Trimming stripped 2 bases from V and 6 bases from J, with 16 bases between. The CDR3 totals 15 residues. The CDR3 DNA sequence: TGTGCCACCAGTGATTCTCAGGACTTTGAAGGCGAGCAGTACTTC. It codes for CATSDSQDFEGEQYF.

The chain uses TRBV5-4 and TRBJ2-5; D ambiguous. The ends were cut back, 1 base at V and 6 bases at J, with 4 bases in the middle. Germline V gene sequence: CDR1 SGHNT, CDR2 YYREEE (reference sequence). This CDR3 is built from 11 residues. The CDR3 DNA reads as TGTGCCAGCAGCTTGTCCCAGACCCAGTACTTC. Residues: CASSLSQTQYF. The entire variable domain, with the rest obtained from reference TRBV5-4 and TRBJ2-5, is as follows: ETGVTQSPTHLIKTRGQQVTLRCSSQSGHNTVSWYQQALGQGPQFIFQYYREEENGRGNFPPRFSGLQFPNYSSELNVNALELDDSALYLCASSLSQTQYFGPGTRLLVL.